This passage covers 25 T cell receptor beta chains from one sample sequenced in a study of T cell responses to AZD1222 COVID-19 vaccine. Profiled with immunoSEQ multiplex PCR; TCRdb holds only in-frame clones, not every one. This sample has 150,000 to 200,000 clones, with 80% to 95% found just once. The sample in question was peripheral blood, obtained on day 0 of AZD1222 vaccination. These receptors were obtained from an adult in good health.

This clone was recorded once. The V gene is TRBV9, the J gene TRBJ2-1; 8 nucleotides line up with TRBD1. CDR3 size: 14 residues. The trim removed 3 bases at V and 5 bases at J, leaving 4 bases unmatched. Looked up from germline, CDR1 is SGDLS and CDR2 is YYNGEE. CDR3 sequence reads: CASSGAGGDNEQFF. DNA of the CDR3: TGTGCCAGCAGCGGAGCAGGGGGCGACAATGAGCAGTTCTTC.

The chain uses TRBV6-4 and TRBJ2-3; D might be TRBD2 (6 bases). This CDR3 region has 12 residues. Germline V gives CDR1 MRHNA, CDR2 SNTAGT. The V end was cut by 6 bases, the J end by 5 bases, with 9 bases between. CDR3 sequence (DNA): TGTGCCAGCAGGGGTAGCGGAGATACGCAGTATTTT. It is translated as CASRGSGDTQYF.

This rearrangement joins TRBV7-9 to TRBJ2-2; weak D call: TRBD1 (6 bases). The CDR3 loop spans 15 amino acids. Trimming pared 7 bases from V and 4 bases from J, leaving 16 bases between. CDR1 SEHNR and CDR2 FQNEAQ come from the germline V gene (reference sequence). As DNA, the CDR3 is TGTGCCAGCAACCGTGCCCAGGGGACCACCGGGGAGCTGTTTTTT. Residues: CASNRAQGTTGELFF.

The genes are TRBV5-4 and TRBJ2-7; a weak D match, TRBD1 (6 bases). V gave up 4 bases and J gave up 2 bases, with 13 bases separating them. The germline CDR1 and CDR2 sequences are SGHNT and YYREEE (reference sequence). The length of the CDR3 is 14 residues. In DNA, the CDR3 is TGTGCCAGCAGCCCTGACAGGAGTCCCTACGAGCAGTACTTC. It encodes CASSPDRSPYEQYF. Combining the CDR3 with reference TRBV5-4 and TRBJ2-7 gives the whole variable domain ETGVTQSPTHLIKTRGQQVTLRCSSQSGHNTVSWYQQALGQGPQFIFQYYREEENGRGNFPPRFSGLQFPNYSSELNVNALELDDSALYLCASSPDRSPYEQYFGPGTRLTVT.

The chain links TRBV7-8 to TRBJ1-1; D is unresolved. Germline CDR1 is SGHVS and CDR2 is FQNEAQ. V dropped 1 base and J dropped 11 bases, with 11 bases sitting between them. The CDR3 is 12 amino acids. DNA of the CDR3: TGTGCCAGCAGCTTAGGTGGGTTAGGGGCTTTCTTT. As protein: CASSLGGLGAFF.

The chain links TRBV3-1 (or the pseudogene TRBV3-2) to TRBJ1-2; tentatively, D is TRBD1 (6 bases). The CDR3 is made up of 14 amino acids. From germline, CDR1 is LGHDT and CDR2 YNNKEL (reference sequence). Trimming took 1 base from V and 8 from J, leaving 14 bases between them. The CDR3: CASSQVEGGGGYTF. The CDR3, as DNA: TGTGCCAGCAGCCAAGTGGAGGGGGGCGGAGGCTACACCTTC.

In this sample, this clone turned up once. V and J are TRBV19 and TRBJ2-6; 8 bases map to TRBD2. The CDR3 has 17 residues. The junction had 10 bases not matched to a gene; V was cut back by 5 bases and J by 4 bases. Germline loops: CDR1 LNHDA, CDR2 SQIVND (reference sequence). The CDR3 loop is CASSPRTGGAGANVLTF. For the CDR3, the DNA is TGTGCCAGTAGTCCGAGGACGGGGGGGGCGGGGGCCAACGTCCTGACTTTC.

V gene TRBV24-1 combines with J gene TRBJ2-7; 8 bases are shared with TRBD1. CDR1 is KGHDR, CDR2 SFDVKD, per germline. The V and J ends lost 4 bases and 6 bases, in that order; junction bases with no gene match: 4. The length of the CDR3 is 13 residues. This CDR3 reads CATSELQGVEQYF. The DNA for the CDR3 is TGTGCCACCAGTGAGCTACAGGGGGTCGAGCAGTACTTC.

The chain couples TRBV27 to TRBJ1-2; D perhaps matches TRBD1 (5 bases). CDR1 is MNHEY and CDR2 is SMNVEV in the germline V gene (reference sequence). V lost 7 bases and J lost 0, with 15 bases in between. There are 15 residues in the CDR3. DNA of the CDR3: TGTGCCAGCACCCCCCGCTCGGGGGCTAACTATGGCTACACCTTC. It codes for CASTPRSGANYGYTF.

As DNA, the CDR3 is TGTGCCAGCAGCCCTCATTCTGTTCAGCCCCAGCATTTT. Residues: CASSPHSVQPQHF. The chain combines TRBV28 with TRBJ1-5, with no clear D. CDR1 MDHEN and CDR2 SYDVKM come from the germline V gene. V lost 6 bases and J 6 bases, leaving 12 bases between the germline ends. This CDR3 contains 13 residues.

The chain joins TRBV6-5 to TRBJ2-7; 7 nucleotides agree with TRBD2. The CDR3 is made up of 15 amino acids. Germline-derived CDR1 and CDR2 are MNHEY and SVGAGI. J was trimmed by 6 bases and V by 2 bases; bases with no gene match: 10. Here the CDR3 reads CASSYLTAGRSEQYF. The DNA for the CDR3 is TGTGCCAGCAGTTACCTAACAGCGGGACGCTCCGAGCAGTACTTC.

The genes are TRBV7-9 and TRBJ2-7; 7 bases agree with TRBD1. There are 15 residues in the CDR3. Germline V lookup: CDR1 SEHNR, CDR2 FQNEAQ (reference sequence). The junction had 12 bases not matched to a gene; V was cut back by 5 bases and J by 5 bases. The CDR3 is CASSDYKTGLDEQYF. The CDR3 nucleotides are TGTGCCAGCAGCGACTACAAGACAGGGTTGGACGAGCAGTACTTC.

The chain couples TRBV6-6 to TRBJ1-5; no clear D. Deletions cut 2 bases from V and 0 bases from J, with 8 bases between. Germline CDR1 and CDR2: MNHNY and SVGAGI (reference sequence). The CDR3 extends over 15 amino acids. CDR3 sequence reads: CASSYERISNQPQHF. The CDR3 nucleotides read TGTGCCAGCAGTTACGAGAGGATTAGCAATCAGCCCCAGCATTTT.

This chain uses TRBV19 with TRBJ2-1, with D uncertain. Germline lookup yields CDR1 LNHDA and CDR2 SQIVND (reference sequence). V was clipped by 4 bases and J by 2 bases, with 6 bases between them. The CDR3 covers 13 residues. The DNA of the CDR3 is TGTGCCAGTAGTACCGCGACCTACAATGAGCAGTTCTTC. Translating it yields CASSTATYNEQFF.

This chain links TRBV30 with TRBJ2-7, with 7 positions matching TRBD2. With 1 base clipped from V and 4 bases from J, the junction kept 10 bases outside the gene matches. The V gene's germline CDR1 is GTSNPN and CDR2 SVGIG (reference sequence). This CDR3 region has 15 residues. CDR3 DNA sequence: TGTGCCTGGAGTGGACTTGGGGGGGGAAAATACGAGCAGTACTTC. Its translation: CAWSGLGGGKYEQYF.

The sample holds one count of this clone. The chain combines TRBV27 with TRBJ1-5, with TRBD1 as a possible D gene (6 bases). This CDR3 region has 14 residues. The V and J ends lost 6 bases and 4 bases respectively, with 13 bases between them. Germline V gene lookup returns CDR1 MNHEY and CDR2 SMNVEV (reference sequence). The CDR3 loop reads CASSGGQSNQPQHF. CDR3 coding DNA: TGTGCCAGCAGCGGCGGACAGTCAAATCAGCCCCAGCATTTT.

The rearrangement joins TRBV28 to TRBJ1-3; a possible D gene is TRBD1 (6 bases). The germline V gene encodes CDR1 MDHEN and CDR2 SYDVKM. The CDR3 is 16 residues long. V was cut by 0 bases and J by 4 bases, with 13 bases left in between. CDR3 bases: TGTGCCAGCAGTTTATGGGACAGTCCCCCGGGAAACACCATATATTTT. Protein sequence: CASSLWDSPPGNTIYF.

Worth noting for this clone: Other DNA sequences in this sample translate to the same CDR3. J is TRBJ1-1 and V is TRBV29-1, with TRBD1 matching 9 bases. CDR3 length: 12 residues. The trim removed 5 bases at V and 5 bases at J, leaving 3 bases unmatched. The germline V gene encodes CDR1 SQVTM and CDR2 ANQGSEA. In nucleotides, the CDR3 is TGCAGCGTTAACAGGGGGCCTACTGAAGCTTTCTTT. Its protein is CSVNRGPTEAFF.

The chain employs TRBV5-1 and TRBJ2-2; 7 bases agree with TRBD1. With V trimmed by 5 bases and J by 6 bases, 10 bases remained unmatched. The CDR3 runs to 15 residues. Germline loops: CDR1 SGHRS, CDR2 YFSETQ. The CDR3 nucleotides are TGCGCCAGCAGTCTTAGGGGGCTGAAACCCGGGGAGCTGTTTTTT. Amino acid sequence: CASSLRGLKPGELFF.

Points on this clone: Other DNA sequences of this sample code for an identical CDR3. The rearrangement uses TRBV20-1 and TRBJ1-5; D gene uncertain. Deletions cut 3 bases from V and 4 bases from J, with 4 bases between. CDR1 is DFQATT, CDR2 SNEGSKA, per germline (reference sequence). This CDR3 is 11 amino acids long. CDR3 DNA: TGCAGTGCTAGGGGGAATCAGCCCCAGCATTTT. Protein product: CSARGNQPQHF.

The CDR3 sequence is CASRRPTSGTF. Here the CDR3 DNA reads TGTGCCAGCAGACGCCCAACCTCGGGCACCTTC. The rearrangement uses TRBV6-5 and TRBJ1-2; no clear D. The germline V and J ends were trimmed by 6 bases and 13 bases, with 15 bases remaining between them. The germline CDR1 and CDR2 sequences are MNHEY and SVGAGI. The CDR3 contains 11 residues.

J is TRBJ1-1 and V is TRBV19; TRBD1 matches 8 bases. V shed 5 bases and J 4 bases; nucleotides not matched to a gene: 3. The CDR3 length is 13 residues. Germline-derived CDR1 and CDR2 are LNHDA and SQIVND (reference sequence). The CDR3 region has the DNA TGTGCCAGTAGTGTAACAGGGGGCACTGAAGCTTTCTTT. Its translation: CASSVTGGTEAFF. Looking up the rest from reference TRBV19 and TRBJ1-1 gives the full variable domain: DGGITQSPKYLFRKEGQNVTLSCEQNLNHDAMYWYRQDPGQGLRLIYYSQIVNDFQKGDIAEGYSVSREKKESFPLTVTSAQKNPTAFYLCASSVTGGTEAFFGQGTRLTVV.

This chain uses TRBV21-1 with TRBJ1-4; the table's D call, TRBD1, has no DNA check behind it. TRBV21-1 is listed as a pseudogene. The CDR3 runs to 17 residues. The DNA for the CDR3 is TGTGCCAGCAGCAAAGGGTCCCCCCCAGCAACTAATGAAAAACTGTTTTTT. Translation: CASSKGSPPATNEKLFF.

The rearrangement links TRBV30 to TRBJ1-1; D not certain. CDR1 and CDR2 from the germline V gene are GTSNPN and SVGIG (reference sequence). The CDR3 sequence is 13 residues long. The ends were cut back, 0 bases at V and 2 bases at J, with 7 bases in the middle. CDR3 nucleotide sequence: TGTGCCTGGAGTGTCGCAGGAAACACTGAAGCTTTCTTT. This codes for CAWSVAGNTEAFF.

The chain couples TRBV4-1 to TRBJ2-1; TRBD1 aligns across 10 bases. Germline values: CDR1 MGHRA, CDR2 YSYEKL. The CDR3 consists of 16 residues. The junction had 6 bases not matched to a gene; V was cut back by 3 bases and J by 4 bases. The CDR3 reads CASSQTGTGVYNEQFF. The CDR3 region has the DNA TGCGCCAGCAGCCAGACCGGGACAGGGGTTTACAATGAGCAGTTCTTC.